One and the same sample provided the 17 T cell receptor beta chains below, sequenced in a study of T cell responses to AZD1222 COVID-19 vaccine. TCRdb's table, derived via immunoSEQ multiplex PCR, lists solely in-frame clones and lacks some. The data hold more than 95,000 clones, with around 87% observed a single time. Sequenced here: peripheral blood, sampled on day 0 of AZD1222 vaccination. These receptors were obtained from an adult in good health.

In DNA form, the CDR3 reads TGTGCCAGCTCTCAAGAGAACACTGAAGCTTTCTTT. This gives the protein CASSQENTEAFF. V is TRBV18 and J is TRBJ1-1, with unresolved D. The length of the CDR3 is 12 residues. Germline lookup yields CDR1 KGHSH and CDR2 LQKENI. V was cut by 6 bases and J by 1 base, with 6 bases left in between.

The rearrangement uses TRBV12-3 or TRBV12-4 and TRBJ1-2; 7 bases map to TRBD1. V trimming: 8 bases; J trimming: 1 base; junction bases outside the gene matches: 4. CDR3 length: 13 amino acids. The CDR3 DNA follows: TGTGCCAGCTCCGGGACAGTTAACTATGGCTACACCTTC. This encodes CASSGTVNYGYTF.

V gene TRBV10-1 combines with J gene TRBJ2-2, with D perhaps matching TRBD1 or TRBD2 (5 bases each). In germline, CDR1 is WNHNN, CDR2 SYGVQD (reference sequence). There are 14 residues in the CDR3. The V end was cut by 2 bases, the J end by 11 bases, with 15 bases between. The CDR3 coding sequence is TGCGCCAGCAGTGAGAAATGGGGACCGGGAGAGCTGTTTTTT. Encoded protein: CASSEKWGPGELFF.

This sequence joins TRBV3-1 (or the pseudogene TRBV3-2) and TRBJ2-7; 9 nucleotides align to TRBD2. The CDR3 contains 18 residues. CDR1 LGHDT and CDR2 YNNKEL come from the germline V gene (reference sequence). V lost 4 bases, J lost 0 bases, and 13 bases stayed unmatched. CDR3 amino acids: CASSRKRGAFSSSYEQYF. The CDR3 nucleotides read TGTGCCAGCAGCCGAAAGCGGGGGGCATTTTCAAGCTCCTACGAGCAGTACTTC.

V and J are TRBV5-4 and TRBJ2-3; 9 bases map to TRBD2. The CDR3 has 16 amino acids. V gave up 2 bases and J gave up 4 bases; unmatched junction bases: 8. Germline V gene data show CDR1 as SGHNT and CDR2 as YYREEE (reference sequence). The CDR3 region is CASSLGGRADADTQYF. In DNA, the CDR3 is TGTGCCAGCAGCTTAGGCGGGAGGGCCGACGCAGATACGCAGTATTTT. Supplemented by reference TRBV5-4 and TRBJ2-3, the full variable domain reads ETGVTQSPTHLIKTRGQQVTLRCSSQSGHNTVSWYQQALGQGPQFIFQYYREEENGRGNFPPRFSGLQFPNYSSELNVNALELDDSALYLCASSLGGRADADTQYFGPGTRLTVL.

DNA of the CDR3: TGTGCCAGCAGACCGGACAGACTGCATCAGCCCCAGCATTTT. Its translation: CASRPDRLHQPQHF. This chain joins TRBV6-5 and TRBJ1-5; D may be TRBD1 (6 bases). The CDR3 spans 14 residues. Trimming cost V 6 bases and J 5 bases, with 14 bases left between them. CDR1 is MNHEY, CDR2 SVGAGI, per germline.

This clone was observed a single time. The chain joins TRBV28 to TRBJ1-2, with D possibly being TRBD1 (5 bases). Trimming cost V 4 bases and J 4 bases, with 25 bases left between them. Germline-derived CDR1 and CDR2 are MDHEN and SYDVKM. The CDR3 loop spans 18 amino acids. The CDR3 DNA follows: TGTGCCAGCAGTTCTACTAAGGCGCCGGGACGGACTACCTATGGCTACACCTTC. It specifies CASSSTKAPGRTTYGYTF.

The chain combines TRBV5-4 with TRBJ1-1; 8 positions match TRBD1. The V and J ends lost 4 bases and 3 bases, in that order; junction bases with no gene match: 5. Germline V gene data show CDR1 as SGHNT and CDR2 as YYREEE (reference sequence). The CDR3 has 14 amino acids. The CDR3 protein is CASSDRGWDTEAFF. The CDR3 region has the DNA TGTGCCAGCAGCGACAGGGGCTGGGACACTGAAGCTTTCTTT. The variable domain in full, with the rest retrieved from reference TRBV5-4 and TRBJ1-1, is ETGVTQSPTHLIKTRGQQVTLRCSSQSGHNTVSWYQQALGQGPQFIFQYYREEENGRGNFPPRFSGLQFPNYSSELNVNALELDDSALYLCASSDRGWDTEAFFGQGTRLTVV.

The J gene is TRBJ2-2, the V gene TRBV4-1; 7 positions agree with TRBD2. V lost 5 bases to trimming and J lost 0 bases; unmatched junction nucleotides: 3. The germline V gene encodes CDR1 MGHRA and CDR2 YSYEKL. The CDR3 runs 15 residues. The CDR3, as DNA: TGCGCCAGCAGCTACGGGAGGACGAACACCGGGGAGCTGTTTTTT. It encodes CASSYGRTNTGELFF.

The count of this clone is one. The V gene is TRBV18, the J gene TRBJ2-3, with D tentatively TRBD2 (5 bases). This CDR3 is 15 amino acids long. CDR1 and CDR2 (germline): KGHSH, LQKENI. V lost 0 bases and J 1 base, leaving 8 bases between the germline ends. The CDR3 DNA sequence: TGTGCCAGCTCACCACCTAAAGCGGGCACAGATACGCAGTATTTT. Translation: CASSPPKAGTDTQYF.

The chain combines TRBV27 with TRBJ2-7, with D maybe TRBD2 (7 bases). V was clipped by 5 bases and J by 3 bases, with 17 bases between them. This CDR3 has 15 amino acids. The germline CDR1 and CDR2 sequences are MNHEY and SMNVEV (reference sequence). CDR3 nucleotide sequence: TGTGCCAGCAGTATGGGGGGGGGCGGGTACTACGAGCAGTACTTC. This codes for CASSMGGGGYYEQYF.

The CDR3 region is CASSYAAGGPQGTEAFF. CDR3 bases: TGTGCCAGCAGTTACGCCGCAGGGGGGCCACAGGGGACTGAAGCTTTCTTT. The chain links TRBV6-2 or TRBV6-3 to TRBJ1-1, with TRBD1 matching 7 bases. V lost 2 bases to trimming and J lost 5 bases; unmatched junction nucleotides: 14. Germline values: CDR1 MNHEY, CDR2 SVGEGT. This CDR3 comprises 17 residues.

The chain couples TRBV6-1 to TRBJ2-2; 9 positions match TRBD1. Germline lookup yields CDR1 MNHNS and CDR2 SASEGT. V dropped 4 bases and J dropped 6; count of bases not matched to a gene: 12. The CDR3 contains 17 residues. CDR3 residues: CASSATLGTGSSGELFF. The CDR3 bases are TGTGCCAGCAGTGCCACTCTGGGGACAGGGAGTTCCGGGGAGCTGTTTTTT.

V gene TRBV28 combines with J gene TRBJ1-2; no clear D gene. Germline V gives CDR1 MDHEN, CDR2 SYDVKM. CDR3 length: 12 residues. Trimming left V 6 bases short and J 5 bases short, with 10 bases between. The CDR3 DNA reads TGTGCCAGCAGAATTACGGGGTATGGCTACACCTTC. Translation gives CASRITGYGYTF.

The gene calls are TRBV5-1 and TRBJ2-5; perhaps TRBD1 as D (7 bases). This CDR3 has 13 amino acids. Germline values: CDR1 SGHRS, CDR2 YFSETQ. The V end was cut by 2 bases, the J end by 5 bases, with 10 bases between. The CDR3 DNA reads TGCGCCAGCAGCTTTTCAGGGGGGGAGACCCAGTACTTC. Encoded protein: CASSFSGGETQYF.

The V and J genes are TRBV25-1 and TRBJ2-7; weak D call: TRBD2 (6 bases). CDR1 is MGHDK and CDR2 is SYGVNS in the germline V gene. V lost 3 bases, J lost 0 bases, and 15 bases lay in between. This CDR3 spans 16 amino acids. The CDR3 nucleotides read TGTGCCAGCAGTGATCATTCCGGACTATACTCCTACGAGCAGTACTTC. As protein: CASSDHSGLYSYEQYF.

The V gene is TRBV7-2, the J gene TRBJ2-7; D call uncertain. Per the germline V gene, CDR1 is SGHTA and CDR2 is FQGNSA. The CDR3 totals 14 residues. Trimming stripped 1 base from V and 6 bases from J, with 13 bases between. Written as DNA, the CDR3 is TGTGCCAGCAGCTTAGAACTACACTCGGGCGAGCAGTACTTC. Protein: CASSLELHSGEQYF.